This T cell receptor beta chain came from a study of patients and donors after allogeneic stem cell transplantation. Using its own MiXCR run on the RT-PCR reads, TCRdb lists one record per CDR3 protein. The sample records about a million distinct CDR3 sequences, over 15% being singletons. The germline CDR1 and CDR2 sequences are MNHEY and SMNVEV (reference sequence). CDR3 length: 13 amino acids. V trimming: 10 bases; J trimming: 4 bases; junction bases outside the gene matches: 7. The clonotype comes from a human donor who was either an allogeneic HSCT recipient or a stem cell or donor lymphocyte infusion donor (not recorded which). It is not recorded whose cells these are; they may come from a transplant donor. This chain uses TRBV27 with TRBJ2-7, with 10 positions matching TRBD1. Sequences were obtained from blood, either unsorted or a sorted T cell fraction (not recorded which). The CDR3 loop is CAKIRDRGYEQYF. CDR3 bases: TGTGCCAAAATACGGGACAGGGGTTACGAGCAGTACTTC.